These 10 T cell receptor beta chains were sequenced from one sample in a study of cytomegalovirus exposure and HLA in healthy donors. The repertoire was sequenced with immunoSEQ multiplex PCR; TCRdb's copy has only in-frame clones and lacks some. This sample has approximately 180,000 clones; roughly 89% occur once, and the top ten carry roughly 1.3%. The sample taken for sequencing was PBMCs. The receptors shown here come from a woman in her twenties or thirties in good health and CMV-seronegative.

This clone has a single count. The genes are TRBV9 and TRBJ2-5; tentative D call: TRBD2 (6 bases). With 0 bases removed from V and 7 bases from J, the gap between germline ends came to 22 bases. Germline CDR1 is SGDLS and CDR2 is YYNGEE. The CDR3 is 17 amino acids. CDR3 sequence: CASSVGEAGVADVTQYF. The CDR3 coding sequence is TGTGCCAGCAGCGTAGGTGAGGCAGGAGTAGCGGACGTGACCCAGTACTTC.

The chain links TRBV13 to TRBJ2-5; TRBD1 aligns across 10 bases. Germline V gene data show CDR1 as PRHDT and CDR2 as FYEKMQ (reference sequence). The ends lost 4 bases at V and 4 bases at J; junction bases unmatched: 3. The CDR3 consists of 14 residues. CDR3 loop: CASSSRDRGETQYF. CDR3 nucleotide sequence: TGTGCCAGCAGCTCCCGGGACAGGGGAGAGACCCAGTACTTC.

The chain links TRBV10-3 to TRBJ2-3; 9 bases are a match to TRBD2. The CDR3 length is 16 residues. The germline gives CDR1 ENHRY, CDR2 SYGVKD. Germline trimming cut 4 bases from V and 0 bases from J; bases unmatched to any gene: 5. CDR3 in DNA: TGTGCCATCAGTGTTATAGCGGGGGCGAGCACAGATACGCAGTATTTT. Protein product: CAISVIAGASTDTQYF.

This chain links TRBV6-1 with TRBJ2-7, with D uncertain. Per germline, CDR1 MNHNS and CDR2 SASEGT. Trimming removed 4 bases from V and 3 bases from J, with 13 bases in between. The CDR3 runs 14 residues. The CDR3 region is CASSGARTNYEQYF. Written as DNA, the CDR3 is TGTGCCAGCAGTGGTGCCAGAACCAACTACGAGCAGTACTTC.

The gene calls are TRBV21-1 and TRBJ2-1; the table gives TRBD2 as D, unverified against the DNA. TRBV21-1 is marked as a pseudogene. The CDR3 is 12 amino acids. The CDR3 DNA sequence: TGTGCCAGCAGCAAAGGAGGGCGGGAGCAGTTCTTC. Its protein is CASSKGGREQFF.

This chain uses TRBV5-1 with TRBJ2-3, with D perhaps TRBD1 (6 bases). The germline V gene encodes CDR1 SGHRS and CDR2 YFSETQ. The germline V and J ends were trimmed by 2 bases and 2 bases, with 9 bases remaining between them. The CDR3 has 14 residues. This CDR3 is CASSFGGHTDTQYF. The CDR3 bases are TGCGCCAGCAGCTTTGGGGGACACACAGATACGCAGTATTTT.

The chain employs TRBV2 and TRBJ2-7; tentative D call: TRBD1 (7 bases). Trimming took 2 bases from V and 5 from J, leaving 19 bases between them. The CDR3 extends over 16 amino acids. Germline V CDR1 and CDR2: SNHLY, FYNNEI. CDR3 bases: TGTGCCAGCAGTGAACCGACAGGGAGGAATTTGGACGAGCAGTACTTC. Amino acids: CASSEPTGRNLDEQYF. Drawing the rest from reference TRBV2 and TRBJ2-7, the complete variable domain is EPEVTQTPSHQVTQMGQEVILRCVPISNHLYFYWYRQILGQKVEFLVSFYNNEISEKSEIFDDQFSVERPDGSNFTLKIRSTKLEDSAMYFCASSEPTGRNLDEQYFGPGTRLTVT.

This chain connects TRBV6-5 to TRBJ1-2; D is uncertain. CDR1 is MNHEY, CDR2 SVGAGI, per germline. The CDR3 runs 14 residues. The V end lost 2 bases, the J end lost 5 bases, and 12 bases lay between the germline ends. The CDR3 nucleotides are TGTGCCAGCAGTTACGGTGGAGGAGGATATGGCTACACCTTC. Amino acids: CASSYGGGGYGYTF.

The count of this clone is one. The chain combines TRBV6-6 with TRBJ1-2; 7 bases line up with TRBD1. The CDR3 has 16 residues. Trimming took 6 bases from V and 8 from J; bases not matched to a gene: 18. Per germline, CDR1 MNHNY and CDR2 SVGAGI (reference sequence). The CDR3 region has the DNA TGTGCCAGCAGCCAAGGGGGCAGGGGTATGTCAGACGGCTACACCTTC. Its protein is CASSQGGRGMSDGYTF.

The chain employs TRBV4-1 and TRBJ1-2; D gene ambiguous. Per germline, CDR1 MGHRA and CDR2 YSYEKL. Between the trimmed V and J ends, which lost 0 bases and 6 bases, there was a span of 20 bases. CDR3 length equals 17 residues. Here the CDR3 DNA reads TGCGCCAGCAGCCAAGACCCCCCTCCCGGGAAAGGGCATGGCTACACCTTC. As protein: CASSQDPPPGKGHGYTF.